Listed here is a single T cell receptor (beta chain). The source of the sample is a study of blood T cell repertoires in COVID-19. Study as a whole: Whether acute or convalescent, the COVID-19 samples came from the United States, Italy and Spain. PBMCs, B-cell-depleted T cells, or T cells provided the cDNA or gDNA that made up the material.

The V gene's germline CDR1 is KGHSH and CDR2 LQKENI. The V segment lost 3 bases and the J segment 4 bases; nucleotides outside the gene matches: 8. This CDR3 region has 15 residues. Clones were read by immunoSEQ multiplex PCR, and TCRdb kept only the in-frame ones, dropping some. The table has more than 300,000 clones, under 90% seen once; the top ten hold roughly a tenth. The chain is built from TRBV18 and TRBJ2-7, with 8 bases that match TRBD1. Sequenced sample: PBMCs or T cells enriched from blood (not recorded which). This clonotype originated in a young woman who had recovered from COVID-19. The CDR3 loop is CASSPGRDRLYEQYF. The CDR3 nucleotides are TGTGCCAGCTCACCCGGCCGGGACAGGCTATACGAGCAGTACTTC. The full variable domain, in which reference TRBV18 and TRBJ2-7 provide the parts outside the CDR3, is NAGVMQNPRHLVRRRGQEARLRCSPMKGHSHVYWYRQLPEEGLKFMVYLQKENIIDESGMPKERFSAEFPKEGPSILRIQQVVRGDSAAYFCASSPGRDRLYEQYFGPGTRLTVT.